This T cell receptor (beta chain) was found in a study of identical twins. This clonotype was seen repeatedly, ten times or more. Its target is unknown. TCRdb re-analysed the 5' RACE reads in MiXCR, keeping a single row per CDR3 protein. Of roughly 290,000 distinct CDR3 sequences in the sample, under 9% were seen once. Study-wide points: For zero-insertion analyses, partial confounding could come from invariant MAIT and iNKT cells. The study based its conclusions on cross-sectional statistical analysis and did not follow the same donors. Within cord blood, abundant beta clonotypes carried fewer insertions, but memory repertoires showed no such trend.

Per the germline V gene, CDR1 is SGHVS and CDR2 is FQNEAQ. The CDR3 consists of 18 residues. V was cut by 1 base and J by 7 bases, with 25 bases left in between. The sample was also linked to a second study, of yellow fever vaccine responses in identical twins.

The TCR originated in a woman under 30 in good health. The J gene is TRBJ1-1, the V gene TRBV7-8; D might be TRBD1 (6 bases). The sample was memory (CD45RO+) T cells sorted from blood. CDR3 in DNA: TGTGCCAGCAGCTTAGGGGCGGGGGGCAGGCCCCTTCTTGGTGAAGCTTTCTTT. As protein: CASSLGAGGRPLLGEAFF.